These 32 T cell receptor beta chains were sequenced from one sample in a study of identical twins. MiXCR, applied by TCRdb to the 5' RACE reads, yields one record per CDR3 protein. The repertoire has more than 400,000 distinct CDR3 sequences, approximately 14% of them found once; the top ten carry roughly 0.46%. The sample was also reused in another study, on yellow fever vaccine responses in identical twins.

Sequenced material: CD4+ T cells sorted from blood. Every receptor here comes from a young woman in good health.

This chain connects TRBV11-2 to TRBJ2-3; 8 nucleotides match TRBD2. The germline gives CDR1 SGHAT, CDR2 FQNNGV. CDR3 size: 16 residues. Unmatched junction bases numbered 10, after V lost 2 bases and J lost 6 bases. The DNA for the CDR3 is TGTGCCAGCAGCTTAATAGCGGGGTTGTACATGGATACGCAGTATTTT. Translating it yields CASSLIAGLYMDTQYF.

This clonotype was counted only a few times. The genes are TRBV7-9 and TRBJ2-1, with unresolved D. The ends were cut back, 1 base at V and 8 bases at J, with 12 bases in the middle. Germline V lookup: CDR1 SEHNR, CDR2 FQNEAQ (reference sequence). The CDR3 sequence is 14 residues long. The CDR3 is CASSLVGSGDEQFF. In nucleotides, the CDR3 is TGTGCCAGCAGCTTAGTCGGTAGTGGCGATGAGCAGTTCTTC.

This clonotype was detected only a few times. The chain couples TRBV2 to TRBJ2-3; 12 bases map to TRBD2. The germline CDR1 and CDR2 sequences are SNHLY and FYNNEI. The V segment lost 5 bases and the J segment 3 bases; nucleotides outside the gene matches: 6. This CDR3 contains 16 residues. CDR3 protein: CASSQRLAGETDTQYF. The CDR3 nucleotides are TGTGCCAGCAGTCAAAGACTAGCGGGGGAAACAGATACGCAGTATTTT.

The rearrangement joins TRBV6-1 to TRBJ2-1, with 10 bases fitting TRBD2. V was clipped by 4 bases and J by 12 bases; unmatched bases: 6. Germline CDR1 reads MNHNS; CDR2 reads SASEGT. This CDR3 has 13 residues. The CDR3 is CASSVGAGGMQFF. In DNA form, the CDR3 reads TGTGCCAGCAGTGTAGGAGCGGGAGGGATGCAGTTCTTC.

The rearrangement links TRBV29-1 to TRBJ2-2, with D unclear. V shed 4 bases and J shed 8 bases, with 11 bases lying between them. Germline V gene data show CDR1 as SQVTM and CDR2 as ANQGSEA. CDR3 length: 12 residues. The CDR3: CSVAYLGGELFF. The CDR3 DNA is TGCAGCGTTGCCTACCTGGGTGGGGAGCTGTTTTTT.

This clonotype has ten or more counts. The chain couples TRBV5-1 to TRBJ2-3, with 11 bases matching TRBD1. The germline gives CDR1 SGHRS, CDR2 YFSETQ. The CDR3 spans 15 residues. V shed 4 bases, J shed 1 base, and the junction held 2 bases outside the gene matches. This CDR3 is CASSADRGRTDTQYF. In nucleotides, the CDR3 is TGCGCCAGCAGCGCGGACAGGGGGCGCACAGATACGCAGTATTTT.

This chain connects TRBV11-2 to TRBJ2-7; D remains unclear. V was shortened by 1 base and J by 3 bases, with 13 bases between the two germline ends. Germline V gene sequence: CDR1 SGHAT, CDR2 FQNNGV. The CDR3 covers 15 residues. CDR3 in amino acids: CASSLGQVPGYEQYF. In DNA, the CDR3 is TGTGCCAGCAGCTTAGGGCAGGTTCCCGGCTACGAGCAGTACTTC.

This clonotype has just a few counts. The CDR3 spells CASRNGGRALNEQFF. CDR3 in DNA: TGTGCCAGCAGAAATGGCGGGAGGGCCCTCAATGAGCAGTTCTTC. J is TRBJ2-1 and V is TRBV27, with 9 positions matching TRBD2. Germline V gene lookup returns CDR1 MNHEY and CDR2 SMNVEV (reference sequence). The CDR3 runs 15 residues. V dropped 6 bases and J dropped 6; count of bases not matched to a gene: 9.

CDR3 nucleotides: TGCGCCAGCAGCCGACTGGGAGCTGACATCGGTGAGCAGTTCTTC. Translated, it gives CASSRLGADIGEQFF. V is TRBV5-1 and J is TRBJ2-1; weak D call: TRBD2 (5 bases). Trimming pared 4 bases from V and 9 bases from J, leaving 20 bases between. Germline-derived CDR1 and CDR2 are SGHRS and YFSETQ. The CDR3 is 15 amino acids.

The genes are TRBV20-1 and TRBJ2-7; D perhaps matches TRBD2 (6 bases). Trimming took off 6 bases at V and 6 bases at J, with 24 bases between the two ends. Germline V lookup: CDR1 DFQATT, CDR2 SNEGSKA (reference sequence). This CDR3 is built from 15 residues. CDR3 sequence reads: CSAALGSRESGEQYF. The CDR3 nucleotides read TGCAGTGCGGCCTTGGGTTCGCGGGAATCTGGCGAGCAGTACTTC.

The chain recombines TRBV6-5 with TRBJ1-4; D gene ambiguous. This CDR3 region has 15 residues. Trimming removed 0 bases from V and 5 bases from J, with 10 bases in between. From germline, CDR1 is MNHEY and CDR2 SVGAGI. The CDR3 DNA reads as TGTGCCAGCAGTTACTCGAACAGCGAGAATGAAAAACTGTTTTTT. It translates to CASSYSNSENEKLFF.

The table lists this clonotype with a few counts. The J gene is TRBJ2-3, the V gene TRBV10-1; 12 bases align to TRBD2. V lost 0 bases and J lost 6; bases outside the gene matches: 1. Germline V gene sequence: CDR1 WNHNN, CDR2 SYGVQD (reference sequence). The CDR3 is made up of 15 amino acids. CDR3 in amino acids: CASSESGTSGDTQYF. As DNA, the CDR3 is TGCGCCAGCAGTGAGTCCGGGACTAGCGGGGATACGCAGTATTTT.

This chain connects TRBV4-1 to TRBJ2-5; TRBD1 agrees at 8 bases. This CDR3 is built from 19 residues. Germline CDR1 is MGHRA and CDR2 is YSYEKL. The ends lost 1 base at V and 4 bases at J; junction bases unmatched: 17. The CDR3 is CASSQGGLRTGGGRETQYF. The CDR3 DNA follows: TGCGCCAGCAGCCAAGGGGGCTTAAGAACAGGGGGTGGTCGAGAGACCCAGTACTTC.

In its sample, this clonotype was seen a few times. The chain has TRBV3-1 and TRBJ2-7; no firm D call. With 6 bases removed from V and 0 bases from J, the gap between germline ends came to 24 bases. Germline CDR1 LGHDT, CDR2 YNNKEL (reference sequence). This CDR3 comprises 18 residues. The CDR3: CASSPPSKSASYSYEQYF. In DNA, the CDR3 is TGTGCCAGCAGTCCCCCCTCGAAGTCCGCATCCTACTCCTACGAGCAGTACTTC.

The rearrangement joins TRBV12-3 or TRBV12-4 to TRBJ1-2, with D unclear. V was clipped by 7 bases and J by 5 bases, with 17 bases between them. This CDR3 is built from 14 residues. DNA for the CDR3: TGTGCCAGCACCGCCGGACGGGGATTATATGGCTACACCTTC. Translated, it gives CASTAGRGLYGYTF.

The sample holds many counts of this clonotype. This chain's CDR3 is CASSFGGTRGYEQYF. CDR3 bases: TGTGCCAGCAGTTTTGGGGGGACAAGAGGATACGAGCAGTACTTC. This chain uses TRBV28 with TRBJ2-7; D assignment may be TRBD1 or TRBD2 (6 bases each). V lost 3 bases and J 4 bases, leaving 16 bases between the germline ends. The length of the CDR3 is 15 residues. The germline V gene has CDR1 MDHEN and CDR2 SYDVKM. The full variable domain, completed using reference TRBV28 and TRBJ2-7, is DVKVTQSSRYLVKRTGEKVFLECVQDMDHENMFWYRQDPGLGLRLIYFSYDVKMKEKGDIPEGYSVSREKKERFSLILESASTNQTSMYLCASSFGGTRGYEQYFGPGTRLTVT.

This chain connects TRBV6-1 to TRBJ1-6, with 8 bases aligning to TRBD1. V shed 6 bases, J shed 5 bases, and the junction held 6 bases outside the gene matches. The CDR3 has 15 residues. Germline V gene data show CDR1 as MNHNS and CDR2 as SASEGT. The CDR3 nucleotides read TGTGCCAGCAGACCGCCGACAGGGGATAATTCACCCCTCCACTTT. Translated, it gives CASRPPTGDNSPLHF.

CDR3 sequence: CASSESASGGLSSYNEQFF. CDR3 coding DNA: TGCGCCAGCAGTGAGTCGGCTAGCGGGGGCTTAAGCTCCTACAATGAGCAGTTCTTC. J is TRBJ2-1 and V is TRBV10-2; 10 bases match TRBD2. The CDR3 runs 19 residues. Losses at the gene ends were 0 bases for V and 0 bases for J; bases not matched to a gene: 8. The germline CDR1 and CDR2 sequences are WSHSY and SAAADI.

Here the CDR3 reads CASSTGANEKLFF. CDR3 coding DNA: TGTGCCAGCTCGACAGGGGCTAATGAAAAACTGTTTTTT. The chain links TRBV11-3 to TRBJ1-4; 8 bases are a match to TRBD1. V shed 8 bases and J 3 bases; nucleotides not matched to a gene: 2. This CDR3 has 13 amino acids. The germline CDR1 and CDR2 sequences are SGHNT and YENEEA.

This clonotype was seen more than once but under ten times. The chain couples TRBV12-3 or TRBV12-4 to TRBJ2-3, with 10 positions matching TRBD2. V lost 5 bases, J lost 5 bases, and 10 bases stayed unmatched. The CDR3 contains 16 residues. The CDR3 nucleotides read TGTGCCAGCAGTGGAAAGCGGGGGGGCCCAAGAGATACGCAGTATTTT. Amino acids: CASSGKRGGPRDTQYF.

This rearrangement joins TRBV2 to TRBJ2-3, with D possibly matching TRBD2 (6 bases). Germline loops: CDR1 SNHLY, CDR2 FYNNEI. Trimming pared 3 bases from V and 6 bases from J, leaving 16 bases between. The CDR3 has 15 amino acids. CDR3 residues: CASSELGGALDTQYF. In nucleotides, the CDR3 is TGTGCCAGCAGTGAGTTGGGCGGGGCGCTGGATACGCAGTATTTT. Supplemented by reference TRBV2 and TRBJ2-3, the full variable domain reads EPEVTQTPSHQVTQMGQEVILRCVPISNHLYFYWYRQILGQKVEFLVSFYNNEISEKSEIFDDQFSVERPDGSNFTLKIRSTKLEDSAMYFCASSELGGALDTQYFGPGTRLTVL.

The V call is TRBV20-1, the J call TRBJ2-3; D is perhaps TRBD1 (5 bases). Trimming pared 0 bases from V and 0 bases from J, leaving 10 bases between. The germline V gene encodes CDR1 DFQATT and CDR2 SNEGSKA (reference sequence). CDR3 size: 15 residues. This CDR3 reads CSARDSGPSTDTQYF. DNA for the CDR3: TGCAGTGCTAGAGATTCAGGGCCAAGCACAGATACGCAGTATTTT.

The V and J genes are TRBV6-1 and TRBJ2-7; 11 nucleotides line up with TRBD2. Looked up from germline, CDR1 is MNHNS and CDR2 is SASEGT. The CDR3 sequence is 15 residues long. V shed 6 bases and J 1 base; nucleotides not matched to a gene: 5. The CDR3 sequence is CASSTGTSGSYEQYF. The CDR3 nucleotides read TGTGCCAGCAGCACCGGGACTAGCGGATCCTACGAGCAGTACTTC.

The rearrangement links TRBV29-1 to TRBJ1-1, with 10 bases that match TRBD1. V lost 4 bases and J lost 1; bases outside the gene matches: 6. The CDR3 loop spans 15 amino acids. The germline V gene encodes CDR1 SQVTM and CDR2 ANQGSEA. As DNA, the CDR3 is TGCAGCGTTGCGGACAGGGGGAGGGGGAACACTGAAGCTTTCTTT. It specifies CSVADRGRGNTEAFF.

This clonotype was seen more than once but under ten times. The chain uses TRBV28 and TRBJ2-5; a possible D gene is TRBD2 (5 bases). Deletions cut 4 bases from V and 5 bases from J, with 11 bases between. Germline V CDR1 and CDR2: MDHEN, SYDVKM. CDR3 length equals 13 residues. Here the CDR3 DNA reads TGTGCCAGCAGTTGGCGGGTTGGGGAGACCCAGTACTTC. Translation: CASSWRVGETQYF. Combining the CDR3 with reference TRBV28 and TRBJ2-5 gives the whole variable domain DVKVTQSSRYLVKRTGEKVFLECVQDMDHENMFWYRQDPGLGLRLIYFSYDVKMKEKGDIPEGYSVSREKKERFSLILESASTNQTSMYLCASSWRVGETQYFGPGTRLLVL.

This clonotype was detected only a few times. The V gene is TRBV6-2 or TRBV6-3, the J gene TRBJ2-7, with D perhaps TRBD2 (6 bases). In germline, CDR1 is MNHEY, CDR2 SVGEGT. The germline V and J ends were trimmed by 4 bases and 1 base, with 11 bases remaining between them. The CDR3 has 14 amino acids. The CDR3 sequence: CASSSWRGSYEQYF. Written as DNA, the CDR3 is TGTGCCAGCAGTTCTTGGCGGGGTTCCTACGAGCAGTACTTC.

The CDR3 loop is CASSYGRGVDTQYF. Here the CDR3 DNA reads TGTGCCAGCAGCTATGGACGGGGTGTGGATACGCAGTATTTT. The chain combines TRBV5-6 with TRBJ2-3, with a possible D match to TRBD2 (5 bases). CDR1 SGHDT and CDR2 YYEEEE come from the germline V gene. V dropped 3 bases and J dropped 6 bases, with 14 bases sitting between them. CDR3 length: 14 residues.

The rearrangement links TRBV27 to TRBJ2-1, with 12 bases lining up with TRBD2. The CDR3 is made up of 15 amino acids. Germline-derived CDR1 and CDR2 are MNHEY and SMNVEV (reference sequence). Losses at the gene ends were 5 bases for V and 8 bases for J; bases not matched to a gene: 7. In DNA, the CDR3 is TGTGCCAGCAGTGGGTGGACTAGCGGGGTAGATGAGCAGTTCTTC. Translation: CASSGWTSGVDEQFF.

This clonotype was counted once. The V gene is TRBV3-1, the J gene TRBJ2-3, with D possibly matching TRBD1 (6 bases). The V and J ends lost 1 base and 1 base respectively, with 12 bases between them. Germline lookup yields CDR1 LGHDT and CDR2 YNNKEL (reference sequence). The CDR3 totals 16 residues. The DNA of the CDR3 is TGTGCCAGCAGCCAAGCCGGGACAAGACGCACAGATACGCAGTATTTT. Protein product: CASSQAGTRRTDTQYF.

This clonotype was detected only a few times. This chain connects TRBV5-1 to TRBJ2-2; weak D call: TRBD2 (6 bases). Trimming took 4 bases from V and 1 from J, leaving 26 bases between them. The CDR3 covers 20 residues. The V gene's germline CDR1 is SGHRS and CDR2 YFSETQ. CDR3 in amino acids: CASSQTGTAGAGRNTGELFF. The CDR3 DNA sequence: TGCGCCAGCAGCCAGACTGGGACGGCCGGGGCGGGACGGAACACCGGGGAGCTGTTTTTT.

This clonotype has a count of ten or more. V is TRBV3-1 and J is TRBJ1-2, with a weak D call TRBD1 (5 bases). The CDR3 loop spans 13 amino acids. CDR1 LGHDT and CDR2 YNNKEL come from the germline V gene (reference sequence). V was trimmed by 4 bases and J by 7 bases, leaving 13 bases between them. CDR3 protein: CASSLAGTAGYTF. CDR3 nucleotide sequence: TGTGCCAGCAGCCTAGCCGGGACGGCTGGCTACACCTTC.

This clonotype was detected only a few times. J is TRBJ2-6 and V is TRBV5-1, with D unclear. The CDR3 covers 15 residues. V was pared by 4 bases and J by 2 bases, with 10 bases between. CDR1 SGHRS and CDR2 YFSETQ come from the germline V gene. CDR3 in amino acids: CASSRDDAGANVLTF. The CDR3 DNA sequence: TGCGCCAGCAGCCGTGATGATGCTGGGGCCAACGTCCTGACTTTC.